The table lists the clone carrying this T cell receptor beta chain with a count of one. This sample is part of a study of blood T cell repertoires in COVID-19. For the study at large: Researchers got acute and convalescent COVID-19 samples from the United States, Italy and Spain.

Germline CDR1 SNHLY, CDR2 FYNNEI. The ends were cut back, 3 bases at V and 3 bases at J, with 6 bases in the middle. The CDR3 is made up of 13 amino acids. TCRdb's copy holds only in-frame clones and misses some; the assay was immunoSEQ multiplex PCR. Among roughly 30,000 clones listed, 70% to 90% were seen once. Sample: peripheral blood. The source is a human donor in a cohort sampled during active COVID-19. The chain has TRBV2 and TRBJ1-5; D is undetermined. CDR3 protein: CASSEEYNQPQHF. In nucleotides, the CDR3 is TGTGCCAGCAGTGAGGAGTACAATCAGCCCCAGCATTTT.